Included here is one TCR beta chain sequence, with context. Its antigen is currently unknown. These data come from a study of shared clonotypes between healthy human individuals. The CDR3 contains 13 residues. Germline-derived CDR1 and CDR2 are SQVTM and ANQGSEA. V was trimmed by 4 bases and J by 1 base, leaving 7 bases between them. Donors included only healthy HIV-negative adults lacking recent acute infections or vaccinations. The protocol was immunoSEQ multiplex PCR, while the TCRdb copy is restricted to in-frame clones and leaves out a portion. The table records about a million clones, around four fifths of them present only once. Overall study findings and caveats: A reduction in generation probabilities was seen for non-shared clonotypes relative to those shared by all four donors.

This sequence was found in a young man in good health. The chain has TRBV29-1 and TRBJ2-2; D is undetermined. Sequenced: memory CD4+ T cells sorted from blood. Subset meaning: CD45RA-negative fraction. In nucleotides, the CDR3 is TGCAGCGTTGGTCCGCGGAACACCGGGGAGCTGTTTTTT. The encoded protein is CSVGPRNTGELFF.